The 9 T cell receptor beta chains reported below all come from one sample, sequenced in a study of beta chain features in type 1 diabetes (dated by TCRdb to between 2017 and 2018). No antigen is known for these receptors. Overall study outcomes, separate from this receptor: In all four CD4+ subsets, TCRB CDR3 length was moderately but significantly shorter in type 1 diabetes patients.

The protocol used for the library was the immunoSEQ multiplex PCR assay. The entire isolated RNA was reverse transcribed using the High Capacity cDNA Reverse Transcription Kit, and thus expressed TCRB transcripts were sequenced. TCRdb carries this immuneACCESS record with in-frame sequences only. Its versions omit some clonotypes, under half of them owing to an unresolved V gene in the studies checked, with the rest unexplained. The sample table records 640,000 or so clones; over 12% of these occur just once. The biggest ten clones account for less than 0.04% of the sample. Sequencing was carried out using naive CD4+ T cells from blood. In the paper's terms, the cell subset or site label means: true naive CD4+ T cells. Receptors originate from a man in his late teens or twenties with type 1 diabetes.

The chain combines TRBV2 with TRBJ2-3, with TRBD2 matching 13 bases. Germline lookup yields CDR1 SNHLY and CDR2 FYNNEI. V was clipped by 6 bases and J by 3 bases; unmatched bases: 0. The CDR3 totals 14 residues. CDR3 bases: TGTGCCAGCAGGGGACTAGCGGGGACAGATACGCAGTATTTT. It yields the protein CASRGLAGTDTQYF.

This chain links TRBV5-8 with TRBJ2-3; the D is unclear. This CDR3 is built from 14 residues. Trimming cost V 6 bases and J 8 bases, with 19 bases left between them. Per germline, CDR1 SGHTS and CDR2 YDEGEE. The CDR3 nucleotides are TGTGCCAGCAAATTGGCTCAGGACCGACGTACGCAGTATTTT. It yields the protein CASKLAQDRRTQYF.

A single count supports this clone. The CDR3 here is CASSYSSGRHQPQHF. As DNA, the CDR3 is TGTGCCAGCAGTTATTCGTCGGGGCGGCATCAGCCCCAGCATTTT. This sequence joins TRBV6-5 and TRBJ1-5, with a possible D match to TRBD1 (5 bases). The CDR3 sequence is 15 residues long. Germline V lookup: CDR1 MNHEY, CDR2 SVGAGI. With 3 bases removed from V and 5 bases from J, the gap between germline ends came to 14 bases.

This clone was detected a few times. The chain is built from TRBV7-2 and TRBJ2-3, with D unclear. Germline CDR1 and CDR2: SGHTA and FQGNSA. V gave up 1 base and J gave up 10 bases, with 12 bases separating them. The CDR3 consists of 13 residues. CDR3 in DNA: TGTGCCAGCAGCTTAGAATGGGTGGAAGCGCAGTATTTT. It encodes CASSLEWVEAQYF.

The rearrangement uses TRBV7-2 and TRBJ2-1, with 8 bases that match TRBD1. The V gene end was trimmed by 4 bases and the J gene end by 7 bases; junction bases not matched to a gene: 6. This CDR3 has 14 residues. Looked up from germline, CDR1 is SGHTA and CDR2 is FQGNSA. CDR3 nucleotide sequence: TGTGCCAGCAGCTATGACAGGGGCCGAAATGAGCAGTTCTTC. Its translation is CASSYDRGRNEQFF.

The chain joins TRBV10-3 to TRBJ1-2; a weak D match, TRBD1 (5 bases). Per germline, CDR1 ENHRY and CDR2 SYGVKD. The V end lost 6 bases, the J end lost 4 bases, and 15 bases lay between the germline ends. The CDR3 runs 14 residues. The CDR3 DNA sequence: TGTGCCATCAGGGGGTCTAGACAGTCCTATGGCTACACCTTC. This codes for CAIRGSRQSYGYTF.

The table lists this clone with a few counts. For the CDR3, the DNA is TGTGCCAGCAGCCCCCTAGGAGCGGGGGGCTCCTACGAGCAGTACTTC. Its protein product is CASSPLGAGGSYEQYF. V usage is TRBV13 and J usage is TRBJ2-7, with TRBD2 matching 9 bases. The CDR3 extends over 16 amino acids. CDR1 is PRHDT, CDR2 FYEKMQ, per germline (reference sequence). Germline trimming cut 5 bases from V and 0 bases from J; bases unmatched to any gene: 8.

The V and J genes are TRBV6-5 and TRBJ1-1; possibly TRBD1 for D (5 bases). Germline lookup yields CDR1 MNHEY and CDR2 SVGAGI. CDR3 length equals 13 residues. Trimming pared 4 bases from V and 0 bases from J, leaving 6 bases between. Here the CDR3 DNA reads TGTGCCAGCAGTTCACAGGTGAACACTGAAGCTTTCTTT. It codes for CASSSQVNTEAFF.

This clone has a handful of counts. The V gene is TRBV30, the J gene TRBJ2-2; no clear D. The V gene's germline CDR1 is GTSNPN and CDR2 SVGIG (reference sequence). V lost 3 bases to trimming and J lost 2 bases, with 7 bases between them. This CDR3 is 13 amino acids long. CDR3 region: CAWRYDNTGELFF. CDR3 nucleotides: TGTGCCTGGAGGTACGACAACACCGGGGAGCTGTTTTTT.